This T cell receptor (beta chain) was captured in a study of human T cells and chemical hapten exposure. Study details: The cohort included alopecia areata under or over 50% scalp, totalis and universalis.

The germline CDR1 and CDR2 sequences are MNHEY and SMNVEV (reference sequence). The junction had 3 bases not matched to a gene; V was cut back by 4 bases and J by 3 bases. This CDR3 region has 14 residues. Sample time point: pre-sensitization, week 0. Treatment described: therapeutic diphenylcyclopropenone sensitization with weekly scalp DPC. This clonotype was recorded at least ten times. Individual cDNA molecules each carried unique molecular identifiers attached by the library. In the authors' methods: TCR counts had a median of about 94,000 per sample and spanned about 23,224 to 750,000. TCRdb re-derived calls from the RACE reads in MiXCR, one entry per CDR3 protein. These V and J calls originate from TCRdb's pipeline instead of the authors' own analysis. This table holds 250,000 or so distinct CDR3 sequences, about 7.7% found once.

The sequence came from a man between 18 and 29 years old with alopecia areata. Some clones in this sample may be carry-over from other donors' samples. J is TRBJ2-7 and V is TRBV27; 10 bases fit TRBD1. Sequences were derived from whole blood, sampled in connection with sensitization to the hapten diphenylcyclopropenone (DPC). The CDR3 loop is CASSSRDRGYEQYF. For the CDR3, the DNA is TGTGCCAGCAGTTCCCGGGACAGGGGCTACGAGCAGTACTTC.